These 18 T cell receptor beta chains were sequenced from one sample in a study of CD8 T cells in Susac syndrome. A quantity of about 0.45 to 1 ug RNA underwent reverse transcription using random hexamers. TCRdb reprocessed the immunoSEQ multiplex PCR reads with MiXCR, giving one entry per CDR3 protein. Found here are some 160,000 distinct CDR3 sequences, 85% to 95% of them singletons; the top ten hold less than 0.2%. Sequenced input: CD8+ T cells from PBMCs. The receptor source for this set is a human donor with multiple sclerosis.

The chain joins TRBV28 to TRBJ2-5; TRBD1 matches at 9 bases. Trimming cost V 5 bases and J 2 bases; bases outside gene matches: 12. From germline, CDR1 is MDHEN and CDR2 SYDVKM. The CDR3 is 17 amino acids. CDR3 loop: CASSLSTGTGIQETQYF. The CDR3, as DNA: TGTGCCAGCAGTCTATCAACCGGGACAGGGATTCAAGAGACCCAGTACTTC.

V usage is TRBV14 and J usage is TRBJ1-6; D is unclear. Germline CDR1 is SGHDN and CDR2 is FVKESK. Trimming removed 0 bases at V and 0 bases at J, with 9 bases between. The CDR3 consists of 17 residues. CDR3 DNA sequence: TGTGCCAGCAGCCAAGATGGTGCGGTCTCCTATAATTCACCCCTCCACTTT. The encoded protein is CASSQDGAVSYNSPLHF.

This clonotype occurred once. V is TRBV28 and J is TRBJ1-1, with D tentatively TRBD1 (6 bases). The germline V gene encodes CDR1 MDHEN and CDR2 SYDVKM. The CDR3 has 16 amino acids. The V end was cut by 6 bases, the J end by 0 bases, with 17 bases between. CDR3 sequence reads: CASSGSQGYMNTEAFF. CDR3 nucleotides: TGTGCCAGCAGCGGCTCACAGGGTTACATGAACACTGAAGCTTTCTTT.

The V call is TRBV5-4, the J call TRBJ2-5; tentative D call: TRBD2 (6 bases). Trimming took 4 bases from V and 4 from J, leaving 11 bases between them. Looked up from germline, CDR1 is SGHNT and CDR2 is YYREEE (reference sequence). CDR3 length: 13 amino acids. CDR3 sequence reads: CASSGTLAETQYF. CDR3 sequence (DNA): TGTGCCAGCAGCGGAACACTAGCAGAGACCCAGTACTTC.

The chain recombines TRBV3-1 with TRBJ1-2; D gene uncertain. Trimming pared 0 bases from V and 3 bases from J, leaving 14 bases between. The CDR3 is made up of 16 amino acids. Per the germline V gene, CDR1 is LGHDT and CDR2 is YNNKEL (reference sequence). The DNA of the CDR3 is TGTGCCAGCAGCCAAGAGGACGCAATCTTTGACTATGGCTACACCTTC. This gives the protein CASSQEDAIFDYGYTF.

This clonotype was seen only once. The genes are TRBV20-1 and TRBJ2-2; TRBD2 agrees at 11 bases. Per germline, CDR1 DFQATT and CDR2 SNEGSKA (reference sequence). This CDR3 has 17 amino acids. Trimming cost V 0 bases and J 6 bases; bases outside gene matches: 9. The CDR3, as DNA: TGCAGTGCTAGAGATGGGACTAGCGGATATCGAGCCGGGGAGCTGTTTTTT. This gives the protein CSARDGTSGYRAGELFF.

The genes are TRBV20-1 and TRBJ1-1; no clear D gene. V gave up 6 bases and J gave up 5 bases, with 13 bases separating them. CDR3 length: 12 amino acids. Germline V gene lookup returns CDR1 DFQATT and CDR2 SNEGSKA (reference sequence). The CDR3 nucleotides read TGCAGTGCCGCCCCAGTTGGGACTGAAGCTTTCTTT. Its translation is CSAAPVGTEAFF.

The chain couples TRBV20-1 to TRBJ2-1, with TRBD1 matching 8 bases. The CDR3 has 18 amino acids. The J segment lost 2 bases and the V segment lost 6 bases, leaving 18 bases of the junction unmatched. CDR1 and CDR2 (germline): DFQATT, SNEGSKA (reference sequence). DNA for the CDR3: TGCAGTGCGCATTTCGCCGGGACAGGCTCACGGACCTACAATGAGCAGTTCTTC. It yields the protein CSAHFAGTGSRTYNEQFF.

The chain combines TRBV15 with TRBJ2-1; the D is unclear. CDR3 length: 15 amino acids. Deletions cut 3 bases from V and 2 bases from J, with 11 bases between. Per germline, CDR1 LNHNV and CDR2 YYDKDF (reference sequence). CDR3 in amino acids: CATSRVTATYNEQFF. CDR3 nucleotide sequence: TGTGCCACCAGCAGGGTTACAGCAACCTACAATGAGCAGTTCTTC.

This clonotype has only one observation. The rearrangement joins TRBV27 to TRBJ1-2, with D perhaps TRBD1 (6 bases). The germline V gene has CDR1 MNHEY and CDR2 SMNVEV (reference sequence). The CDR3 consists of 15 residues. Trimming took off 0 bases at V and 4 bases at J, with 12 bases between the two ends. CDR3 residues: CASSLSGMDSYGYTF. Written as DNA, the CDR3 is TGTGCCAGCAGTTTATCAGGGATGGACAGCTATGGCTACACCTTC.

The chain is built from TRBV28 and TRBJ2-7; D ambiguous. The CDR3 length is 13 residues. Trimming removed 3 bases from V and 2 bases from J, with 8 bases in between. Germline CDR1 reads MDHEN; CDR2 reads SYDVKM. The CDR3 reads CASSLSKAYEQYF. Written as DNA, the CDR3 is TGTGCCAGCAGTTTGAGCAAGGCCTACGAGCAGTACTTC. Full variable domain (missing parts from reference TRBV28 and TRBJ2-7): DVKVTQSSRYLVKRTGEKVFLECVQDMDHENMFWYRQDPGLGLRLIYFSYDVKMKEKGDIPEGYSVSREKKERFSLILESASTNQTSMYLCASSLSKAYEQYFGPGTRLTVT.

The V call is TRBV7-9, the J call TRBJ1-2, with a weak D call TRBD1 (6 bases). Trimming pared 5 bases from V and 3 bases from J, leaving 13 bases between. The CDR3 runs to 14 residues. The V gene's germline CDR1 is SEHNR and CDR2 FQNEAQ (reference sequence). The CDR3 DNA reads as TGTGCCAGCAGCGCCCCGGGACACGACTATGGCTACACCTTC. Its protein product is CASSAPGHDYGYTF.

This rearrangement joins TRBV2 to TRBJ2-7; D unresolved. The length of the CDR3 is 11 residues. Germline values: CDR1 SNHLY, CDR2 FYNNEI. Between the trimmed V and J ends, which lost 8 bases and 5 bases, there was a span of 10 bases. CDR3 nucleotide sequence: TGTGCCAGCGCGCGTAAAAACGAGCAGTACTTC. As protein: CASARKNEQYF.

In DNA, the CDR3 is TGTGCCACCAGCAGGGACTCCCCGGATACGCAGTATTTT. It encodes CATSRDSPDTQYF. The chain couples TRBV15 to TRBJ2-3; possible D gene TRBD2, 5 bases. Germline CDR1 and CDR2: LNHNV and YYDKDF (reference sequence). Trimming removed 3 bases from V and 6 bases from J, with 10 bases in between. This CDR3 comprises 13 residues.

The CDR3 DNA reads as TGTGCCAGCAGTGACGGGCGGAACACTGAAGCTTTCTTT. Its translation is CASSDGRNTEAFF. The chain recombines TRBV2 with TRBJ1-1; no clear D. The V gene lost 3 bases and the J gene lost 1 base, with 6 bases spanning the gap. The CDR3 runs to 13 residues. Germline loops: CDR1 SNHLY, CDR2 FYNNEI.

The chain links TRBV29-1 to TRBJ2-7; 7 nucleotides agree with TRBD1. The V and J ends lost 1 base and 3 bases, in that order; junction bases with no gene match: 6. This CDR3 spans 14 amino acids. Germline assignment: CDR1 SQVTM and CDR2 ANQGSEA. In DNA, the CDR3 is TGCAGCGTTGAAGCTAAGACAGGGATCTACGAGCAGTACTTC. Its protein product is CSVEAKTGIYEQYF.

CDR3 region: CASWGQVGDTQYF. The CDR3 DNA is TGTGCCAGCTGGGGGCAGGTCGGAGATACGCAGTATTTT. The chain recombines TRBV7-9 with TRBJ2-3; D might be TRBD1 (6 bases). The CDR3 totals 13 residues. With 8 bases removed from V and 5 bases from J, the gap between germline ends came to 14 bases. The germline V gene has CDR1 SEHNR and CDR2 FQNEAQ (reference sequence).

The chain couples TRBV29-1 to TRBJ2-3, with D possibly being TRBD2 (5 bases). The CDR3 has 14 amino acids. Trimming left V 2 bases short and J 5 bases short, with 14 bases between. Germline V CDR1 and CDR2: SQVTM, ANQGSEA. In nucleotides, the CDR3 is TGCAGCGTTGAAACGAGCGGAGTAGGAGATACGCAGTATTTT. It yields the protein CSVETSGVGDTQYF.